A single sample gave rise to the 30 T cell receptor beta chains below, sequenced in a study of T-cell reconstitution after alpha-beta-depleted transplantation in children. The TCRbeta library was prepared with unique molecular identifiers. TCRdb re-called the PCR reads with MiXCR, one entry per CDR3 protein. Of approximately 400,000 distinct CDR3 sequences in the sample, approximately 10% were seen once. The source material was PBMCs from the stem cell graft donor, sampled from the stem cell graft. Every receptor here comes from a human donor who donated a stem cell graft to a child with acute myeloid leukemia.

The chain carries TRBV29-1 and TRBJ2-3; unclear D gene. Between the trimmed V and J ends, which lost 4 bases and 6 bases, there was a span of 14 bases. The CDR3 spans 13 residues. Looked up from germline, CDR1 is SQVTM and CDR2 is ANQGSEA. For the CDR3, the DNA is TGCAGCGTTGGGAAGGGTTATACCGATACGCAGTATTTT. Translated, it gives CSVGKGYTDTQYF.

V gene TRBV7-6 combines with J gene TRBJ2-7; no clear D. Germline-derived CDR1 and CDR2 are SGHVS and FNYEAQ. This CDR3 has 16 amino acids. Trimming took off 1 base at V and 3 bases at J, with 16 bases between the two ends. The CDR3 spells CASSLEVDGNYYEQYF. In nucleotides, the CDR3 is TGTGCCAGCAGCTTAGAAGTGGACGGAAACTACTACGAGCAGTACTTC.

The table lists this clonotype with a few counts. This chain links TRBV7-9 with TRBJ2-5; no reliable D call. V was cut by 6 bases and J by 1 base, with 12 bases left in between. The germline CDR1 and CDR2 sequences are SEHNR and FQNEAQ (reference sequence). The CDR3 runs to 14 residues. In nucleotides, the CDR3 is TGTGCCAGCAGAATCTCGGACCCCCAAGAGACCCAGTACTTC. Its protein product is CASRISDPQETQYF.

This sequence joins TRBV6-5 and TRBJ2-7; TRBD1 matches at 11 bases. J was trimmed by 5 bases and V by 6 bases; bases with no gene match: 9. This CDR3 spans 15 amino acids. From germline, CDR1 is MNHEY and CDR2 SVGAGI. The CDR3: CASRSGQGAGNEQYF. The DNA of the CDR3 is TGTGCCAGCAGATCCGGACAGGGGGCTGGCAACGAGCAGTACTTC.

In this sample, this clonotype turned up a few times. This chain connects TRBV7-3 to TRBJ2-1, with 14 bases fitting TRBD2. This CDR3 is built from 18 residues. The trim removed 5 bases at V and 4 bases at J, leaving 10 bases unmatched. Per germline, CDR1 SGHTA and CDR2 FQGTGA. The CDR3 DNA follows: TGTGCCAGCAGCCGCCCGGGACTAGCGGGAGCCCCATACAATGAGCAGTTCTTC. Its translation is CASSRPGLAGAPYNEQFF.

This clonotype was detected a few times. The genes are TRBV6-5 and TRBJ1-1, with D maybe TRBD1 (5 bases). The V and J ends lost 0 bases and 0 bases respectively, with 14 bases between them. This CDR3 has 17 residues. CDR1 MNHEY and CDR2 SVGAGI come from the germline V gene. In DNA form, the CDR3 reads TGTGCCAGCAGTTACTCGATGGGGGTTTACATGAACACTGAAGCTTTCTTT. Protein sequence: CASSYSMGVYMNTEAFF.

This clonotype has ten or more counts. The J gene is TRBJ2-3, the V gene TRBV5-1; D ambiguous. The CDR3 is made up of 13 amino acids. In germline, CDR1 is SGHRS, CDR2 YFSETQ. Between the trimmed V and J ends, which lost 6 bases and 2 bases, there was a span of 10 bases. The CDR3 reads CASNLGHTDTQYF. Written as DNA, the CDR3 is TGCGCCAGCAATCTCGGTCACACAGATACGCAGTATTTT.

This chain uses TRBV20-1 with TRBJ1-1; D gene unclear. Trimming left V 3 bases short and J 1 base short, with 6 bases between. This CDR3 spans 12 amino acids. CDR1 DFQATT and CDR2 SNEGSKA come from the germline V gene (reference sequence). The CDR3 DNA follows: TGCAGTGCTAGGTTCTGGAACACTGAAGCTTTCTTT. This codes for CSARFWNTEAFF.

The chain couples TRBV2 to TRBJ2-5, with no clear D. The length of the CDR3 is 15 residues. The V gene's germline CDR1 is SNHLY and CDR2 FYNNEI. V was pared by 8 bases and J by 1 base, with 17 bases between. CDR3 loop: CASRRHRLGQETQYF. The CDR3 DNA reads TGTGCCAGCCGACGACACCGCCTGGGCCAAGAGACCCAGTACTTC. The whole variable domain, filled in from reference TRBV2 and TRBJ2-5, reads EPEVTQTPSHQVTQMGQEVILRCVPISNHLYFYWYRQILGQKVEFLVSFYNNEISEKSEIFDDQFSVERPDGSNFTLKIRSTKLEDSAMYFCASRRHRLGQETQYFGPGTRLLVL.

This clonotype was found a few times. The chain is built from TRBV20-1 and TRBJ2-7, with TRBD1 identical over 10 bases. With V trimmed by 1 base and J by 1 base, 4 bases remained unmatched. Germline CDR1 is DFQATT and CDR2 is SNEGSKA (reference sequence). This CDR3 is built from 15 residues. CDR3 loop: CSARGGTGASYEQYF. CDR3 DNA: TGCAGTGCTAGAGGAGGGACAGGGGCGTCCTACGAGCAGTACTTC.

There are a few counts of this clonotype. The chain is built from TRBV5-1 and TRBJ2-5; D perhaps matches TRBD2 (6 bases). CDR1 is SGHRS and CDR2 is YFSETQ in the germline V gene. V gave up 3 bases and J gave up 5 bases, with 17 bases separating them. The CDR3 sequence is 15 residues long. CDR3 amino acids: CASSSWGDEGETQYF. CDR3 DNA sequence: TGCGCCAGCAGCTCTTGGGGGGATGAGGGGGAGACCCAGTACTTC.

The gene calls are TRBV5-1 and TRBJ2-7, with 7 bases fitting TRBD2. Germline lookup yields CDR1 SGHRS and CDR2 YFSETQ. The CDR3 has 16 amino acids. Trimming at V came to 0 bases and at J to 5 bases, leaving 11 bases not matched to a gene. The CDR3 bases are TGCGCCAGCAGCTTGGGGCGGTCAAGCGGGATCCACGAGCAGTACTTC. Its translation is CASSLGRSSGIHEQYF.

This clonotype was seen ten or more times. The rearrangement joins TRBV5-1 to TRBJ2-7; 15 nucleotides align to TRBD2. J gave up 7 bases and V 3 bases, and 5 bases lay outside the gene matches. From germline, CDR1 is SGHRS and CDR2 YFSETQ. The CDR3 has 15 residues. For the CDR3, the DNA is TGCGCCAGCAGCTCCGGACTAGCGGGAGGGAGGGAGCAGTACTTC. Its protein product is CASSSGLAGGREQYF. The entire variable domain, with the rest obtained from reference TRBV5-1 and TRBJ2-7, is as follows: KAGVTQTPRYLIKTRGQQVTLSCSPISGHRSVSWYQQTPGQGLQFLFEYFSETQRNKGNFPGRFSGRQFSNSRSEMNVSTLELGDSALYLCASSSGLAGGREQYFGPGTRLTVT.

The sample holds a few counts of this clonotype. The chain recombines TRBV7-2 with TRBJ2-3; D unresolved. The CDR3 extends over 13 amino acids. Trimming left V 1 base short and J 7 bases short, with 9 bases between. Germline assignment: CDR1 SGHTA and CDR2 FQGNSA. The CDR3 sequence is CASSLGQSNTQYF. Here the CDR3 DNA reads TGTGCCAGCAGCTTAGGACAATCCAATACGCAGTATTTT. The variable domain in full, with the rest retrieved from reference TRBV7-2 and TRBJ2-3, is GAGVSQSPSNKVTEKGKDVELRCDPISGHTALYWYRQSLGQGLEFLIYFQGNSAPDKSGLPSDRFSAERTGGSVSTLTIQRTQQEDSAVYLCASSLGQSNTQYFGPGTRLTVL.

About this clonotype itself: Germline is not matched at one junction end, which may reflect a read error. The chain joins TRBV20-1 to TRBJ1-1; D gene uncertain. CDR3 length: 13 residues. The germline V gene has CDR1 DFQATT and CDR2 SNEGSKA (reference sequence). CDR3 protein: CIARGLGNTEAFF. CDR3 nucleotides: TGCATTGCTAGAGGTCTGGGGAACACTGAAGCTTTCTTT.

The chain links TRBV27 to TRBJ2-7, with TRBD1 as a possible D gene (6 bases). CDR1 is MNHEY and CDR2 is SMNVEV in the germline V gene (reference sequence). V lost 5 bases and J lost 6, with 14 bases in between. The CDR3 runs 13 residues. The chain's CDR3 is CASSPGTRSEQYF. The CDR3 nucleotides are TGTGCCAGCAGTCCGGGGACAAGGAGCGAGCAGTACTTC.

V usage is TRBV7-9 and J usage is TRBJ2-7; 7 nucleotides align to TRBD2. This CDR3 region has 15 residues. Losses at the gene ends were 2 bases for V and 2 bases for J; bases not matched to a gene: 6. CDR1 is SEHNR, CDR2 FQNEAQ, per germline (reference sequence). The chain's CDR3 is CASSLLSGGTYEQYF. CDR3 nucleotide sequence: TGTGCCAGCAGCTTACTTTCCGGGGGGACCTACGAGCAGTACTTC.

This clonotype was recorded many times. In DNA form, the CDR3 reads TGTGCCAGCAGTCCGACAGGGGGGGTTTGGAATGAGCAGTTCTTC. It translates to CASSPTGGVWNEQFF. The J gene is TRBJ2-1, the V gene TRBV12-3 or TRBV12-4; the match to TRBD1 covers 9 bases. Trimming removed 5 bases from V and 7 bases from J; junction bases left unmatched: 9. The CDR3 has 15 residues.

The rearrangement links TRBV9 to TRBJ2-7; D not certain. Germline V CDR1 and CDR2: SGDLS, YYNGEE. The V end lost 0 bases, the J end lost 3 bases, and 13 bases lay between the germline ends. The length of the CDR3 is 15 residues. CDR3 loop: CASSVGLNTDYEQYF. The CDR3 bases are TGTGCCAGCAGCGTAGGGTTGAACACAGACTACGAGCAGTACTTC. The full variable domain, with the rest looked up from reference TRBV9 and TRBJ2-7, is DSGVTQTPKHLITATGQRVTLRCSPRSGDLSVYWYQQSLDQGLQFLIQYYNGEERAKGNILERFSAQQFPDLHSELNLSSLELGDSALYFCASSVGLNTDYEQYFGPGTRLTVT.

The chain carries TRBV6-5 and TRBJ1-1; 8 positions agree with TRBD1. The germline V gene encodes CDR1 MNHEY and CDR2 SVGAGI. After removal of 0 bases from V and 6 bases from J, the junction contained 0 bases not matched to a gene. The CDR3 has 13 amino acids. The CDR3 sequence: CASSYSTGAEAFF. CDR3 bases: TGTGCCAGCAGTTACTCGACAGGGGCTGAAGCTTTCTTT.

V and J are TRBV7-8 and TRBJ1-5; 7 nucleotides agree with TRBD1. This CDR3 contains 15 residues. V lost 0 bases to trimming and J lost 7 bases; unmatched junction nucleotides: 6. CDR1 and CDR2 (germline): SGHVS, FQNEAQ. The CDR3 DNA reads as TGTGCCAGCAGCTTAGCGGACAGGCCCGGACAGCCCCAGCATTTT. This translates into CASSLADRPGQPQHF.

This chain connects TRBV5-1 to TRBJ1-1; D gene uncertain. CDR1 and CDR2 from the germline V gene are SGHRS and YFSETQ. Deletions cut 0 bases from V and 6 bases from J, with 12 bases between. The length of the CDR3 is 14 residues. The CDR3 DNA follows: TGCGCCAGCAGCTTGGACGGCTCCCCGGCTGAAGCTTTCTTT. Its protein is CASSLDGSPAEAFF. The variable domain in full, completed from reference TRBV5-1 and TRBJ1-1, reads KAGVTQTPRYLIKTRGQQVTLSCSPISGHRSVSWYQQTPGQGLQFLFEYFSETQRNKGNFPGRFSGRQFSNSRSEMNVSTLELGDSALYLCASSLDGSPAEAFFGQGTRLTVV.

The chain has TRBV29-1 and TRBJ2-5; TRBD1 is a possible D gene (6 bases). Between the trimmed V and J ends, which lost 1 base and 2 bases, there was a span of 11 bases. The length of the CDR3 is 14 residues. From germline, CDR1 is SQVTM and CDR2 ANQGSEA. The chain's CDR3 is CSVEGVGTQETQYF. The DNA for the CDR3 is TGCAGCGTTGAAGGGGTAGGGACACAAGAGACCCAGTACTTC. The whole variable domain, remainder taken from reference TRBV29-1 and TRBJ2-5, is SAVISQKPSRDICQRGTSLTIQCQVDSQVTMMFWYRQQPGQSLTLIATANQGSEATYESGFVIDKFPISRPNLTFSTLTVSNMSPEDSSIYLCSVEGVGTQETQYFGPGTRLLVL.

A few counts support this clonotype. V usage is TRBV29-1 and J usage is TRBJ2-1; D remains unclear. Germline assignment: CDR1 SQVTM and CDR2 ANQGSEA. The length of the CDR3 is 15 residues. V dropped 3 bases and J dropped 2 bases, with 14 bases sitting between them. CDR3 sequence: CSVEARMVPYNEQFF. The CDR3 bases are TGCAGCGTTGAGGCTAGGATGGTACCCTACAATGAGCAGTTCTTC.

This clonotype was observed a few times. The chain employs TRBV6-1 and TRBJ2-3; tentatively, D is TRBD1 (6 bases). The V gene lost 5 bases and the J gene lost 2 bases, with 14 bases spanning the gap. Germline V gene sequence: CDR1 MNHNS, CDR2 SASEGT. The CDR3 contains 15 residues. DNA of the CDR3: TGTGCCAGCAGTCCTACAGGGCTTCTCACAGATACGCAGTATTTT. This encodes CASSPTGLLTDTQYF.

This rearrangement joins TRBV5-1 to TRBJ1-1; 10 nucleotides agree with TRBD1. The CDR3 contains 17 residues. Germline V gene sequence: CDR1 SGHRS, CDR2 YFSETQ. The junction had 8 bases not matched to a gene; V was cut back by 2 bases and J by 1 base. This CDR3 reads CASSLTGTGAPNTEAFF. The CDR3 nucleotides read TGCGCCAGCAGCTTAACGGGGACAGGGGCTCCGAACACTGAAGCTTTCTTT. Variable domain in full (rest from reference TRBV5-1 and TRBJ1-1): KAGVTQTPRYLIKTRGQQVTLSCSPISGHRSVSWYQQTPGQGLQFLFEYFSETQRNKGNFPGRFSGRQFSNSRSEMNVSTLELGDSALYLCASSLTGTGAPNTEAFFGQGTRLTVV.

This clonotype was seen more than once but under ten times. The rearrangement links TRBV19 to TRBJ1-5; no clear D gene. The CDR3 covers 13 residues. CDR1 and CDR2 (germline): LNHDA, SQIVND (reference sequence). The V end lost 4 bases, the J end lost 5 bases, and 9 bases lay between the germline ends. Here the CDR3 reads CASSTQPDQPQHF. In DNA form, the CDR3 reads TGTGCCAGTAGTACCCAGCCTGATCAGCCCCAGCATTTT.

The rearrangement links TRBV20-1 to TRBJ2-1, with TRBD1 matching 8 bases. Trimming at V came to 0 bases and at J to 8 bases, leaving 6 bases not matched to a gene. Germline V gene sequence: CDR1 DFQATT, CDR2 SNEGSKA (reference sequence). The CDR3 is made up of 14 amino acids. In DNA, the CDR3 is TGCAGTGCTAGAGATCGGACAGGGAAACATGAGCAGTTCTTC. Its protein product is CSARDRTGKHEQFF.

This clonotype was counted at least ten times. This sequence joins TRBV20-1 and TRBJ2-5, with D perhaps matching TRBD2 (7 bases). Germline CDR1 and CDR2: DFQATT and SNEGSKA (reference sequence). V was shortened by 3 bases and J by 3 bases, with 20 bases between the two germline ends. The CDR3 is 16 amino acids. In DNA form, the CDR3 reads TGCAGTGCTAGTTTCTTCGGGGGGCCTCGGGAAGAGACCCAGTACTTC. This encodes CSASFFGGPREETQYF.

The chain uses TRBV9 and TRBJ2-5; D not resolved. Germline CDR1 SGDLS, CDR2 YYNGEE. V dropped 4 bases and J dropped 4 bases, with 14 bases sitting between them. This CDR3 is built from 14 residues. The CDR3 is CASSSYKVGETQYF. Written as DNA, the CDR3 is TGTGCCAGCAGCAGCTACAAAGTGGGAGAGACCCAGTACTTC.